A selection of T cell receptor beta chains follows, all from one sample in a study of beta chain features in type 1 diabetes. Clones were read by immunoSEQ multiplex PCR, and TCRdb kept only the in-frame ones, dropping some. The sample consists of under 400,000 clones, roughly 13% of them appearing once. Sample: naive CD4+ T cells from blood. The origin of the receptors is a woman in her late teens or twenties with type 1 diabetes. CDR3s include the opening cysteine and the closing phenylalanine or tryptophan. Each record gives: V gene, J gene, CDR3 protein.

TRBV27	TRBJ1-1	CASSVRSPLRTEAFF
TRBV7-7	TRBJ2-7	CASSLGTAYEQYF
TRBV7-9	TRBJ2-3	CASSSTSGRSDTQYF
TRBV5-4	TRBJ1-1	CASSLGSTTTTEAFF
TRBV7-2	TRBJ2-4	CASSLRFGENIQYF
TRBV5-4	TRBJ2-7	CASSQQGDSYEQYF
TRBV28	TRBJ2-5	CASSSGSRRETQYF
TRBV18	TRBJ1-5	CASSPPQQPQHF
TRBV7-3	TRBJ2-2	CASSPSGARTGELFF
TRBV4-2	TRBJ2-7	CASRTDRATYEQYF
TRBV5-4	TRBJ2-5	CASSLLDSETQYF
TRBV9	TRBJ2-3	CASSQAISTDTQYF
TRBV4-1	TRBJ2-3	CASSPTSGSTDTQYF
TRBV14	TRBJ1-2	CASSQELGAAGYTF
TRBV11-2	TRBJ1-5	CASSLDHSREDINQPQHF
TRBV29-1	TRBJ2-7	CSVAGQKLTYEQYF
TRBV7-2	TRBJ2-7	CASSPRRTGSYEQYF
TRBV5-4	TRBJ2-7	CASSLPGELYEQYF
TRBV14	TRBJ1-1	CASSPSGTEAFF
TRBV11-3	TRBJ2-5	CASSLEGSGTRGETQYF
TRBV18	TRBJ2-5	CASSPTDKETQYF
TRBV11-3	TRBJ2-1	CASSLGGRAAEQFF
TRBV19	TRBJ1-2	CASSIPTGYGYTF
TRBV5-1	TRBJ1-1	CASSSETEAFF
TRBV4-3	TRBJ2-1	CASSQGSRVGEQFF
TRBV4-3	TRBJ1-4	CASSGAEEKLFF
TRBV5-4	TRBJ1-2	CASSLAGVDYGYTF
TRBV28	TRBJ2-7	CASSFPGGGAPVGNEQYF
TRBV5-1	TRBJ2-7	CASSLVADRGYEQYF
TRBV30	TRBJ1-5	CAWSGHMNQPQHF
TRBV18	TRBJ1-2	CASSPQRRVPYGYTF
TRBV30	TRBJ1-5	CAWAPRGLLEQPQHF
TRBV6-5	TRBJ1-5	CASSYSNRFNQPQHF
TRBV18	TRBJ2-1	CASSQAGAGPEQFF
TRBV5-1	TRBJ2-3	CASSLGQAVGDTQYF
TRBV5-4	TRBJ2-2	CASSLDGTAVPGELFF
TRBV10-3	TRBJ1-1	CATSGQENTEAFF
TRBV25-1	TRBJ2-3	CASSDTRLAPLDTQYF
TRBV27	TRBJ2-7	CASSPTDRGGYEQYF
TRBV19	TRBJ2-1	CASSRRGNYNEQFF
TRBV19	TRBJ1-2	CASGEGYTF
TRBV27	TRBJ1-1	CASSPLRGSTEAFF
TRBV5-1	TRBJ2-1	CASISSGGPGRSYNEQFF
TRBV5-4	TRBJ2-5	CASSLQSQETQYF
TRBV30	TRBJ2-3	CAWSEIAGVTDTQYF
TRBV2	TRBJ2-7	CASREGTSGSSAYEQYF
TRBV6-4	TRBJ1-4	CASSLQQGEKLFF
TRBV19	TRBJ2-5	CASSIGGSETQYF
TRBV6-1	TRBJ2-5	CASRESQETQYF
TRBV23-1	TRBJ2-7	CASSQPTVDVTNEQYF
TRBV9	TRBJ2-2	CASSPVIAGGPTGELFF
TRBV29-1	TRBJ2-1	CSAGGTDLMQFF
TRBV30	TRBJ2-7	CAWGRSAEQYF